This entry describes one T cell receptor (beta chain). This specimen comes from a study of blood T cell repertoires in COVID-19. Across the study: In each case, the material was cDNA or gDNA derived from T cells, B-cell-depleted T cells, or PBMCs.

Using immunoSEQ multiplex PCR, the repertoire was profiled, and TCRdb retains in-frame clones only, with some absent. This table has roughly 400,000 clones, roughly nine tenths appearing once. Across 24 US areas, participants ranged in age from 18 to 89 years. Assignments of participants to cohorts depended upon their own reported clinical history. Recovery among Cohort 3 donors was established by two negative PCRs, clearance, or symptom resolution. Sequenced input: PBMCs or T cells enriched from blood (not recorded which). The receptor was derived from a young man who had recovered from COVID-19.

This CDR3 reads CASSQQGKLAGESNEQFF. In DNA form, the CDR3 reads TGTGCCAGCAGCCAACAGGGGAAACTAGCGGGAGAATCTAATGAGCAGTTCTTC. The genes are TRBV3-1 (or the pseudogene TRBV3-2) and TRBJ2-1; the match to TRBD2 covers 11 bases. CDR1 LGHDT and CDR2 YNNKEL come from the germline V gene (reference sequence). The CDR3 sequence is 18 residues long. V shed 2 bases and J 7 bases; nucleotides not matched to a gene: 13.